These 28 T cell receptor beta chains originate from one sample sequenced in a study of shared clonotypes between healthy human individuals. Profiled with immunoSEQ multiplex PCR; TCRdb holds only in-frame clones, not every one. The sample consists of roughly 220,000 clones, 65% of them appearing once. Sequencing input: memory CD4+ T cells sorted from blood. Specified subset: CD45RA-negative fraction. Source of these receptors: a man aged 25 to 40 in good health.

V and J are TRBV7-2 and TRBJ2-1; D perhaps matches TRBD2 (6 bases). Per the germline V gene, CDR1 is SGHTA and CDR2 is FQGNSA. V was clipped by 1 base and J by 4 bases, with 14 bases between them. The CDR3 consists of 16 residues. This CDR3 is CASSLVASSEYNEQFF. Here the CDR3 DNA reads TGTGCCAGCAGCTTAGTCGCGTCTAGCGAGTACAATGAGCAGTTCTTC.

Here the CDR3 reads CASRTGNQPQHF. The CDR3 region has the DNA TGTGCCAGCCGGACAGGCAATCAGCCCCAGCATTTT. The J gene is TRBJ1-5, the V gene TRBV27; the D gene is possibly TRBD1 (6 bases). CDR3 length: 12 amino acids. From germline, CDR1 is MNHEY and CDR2 SMNVEV (reference sequence). Deletions cut 8 bases from V and 2 bases from J, with 7 bases between.

The V gene is TRBV4-2, the J gene TRBJ2-7; D is unclear. The germline gives CDR1 LGHNA, CDR2 YNFKEQ. V was cut by 4 bases and J by 0 bases, with 7 bases left in between. The CDR3 is 13 amino acids. CDR3 in amino acids: CASSPGPSYEQYF. The DNA of the CDR3 is TGTGCCAGCAGCCCGGGTCCCTCCTACGAGCAGTACTTC.

This clone was detected once. The chain couples TRBV5-6 to TRBJ2-7, with D uncertain. Per the germline V gene, CDR1 is SGHDT and CDR2 is YYEEEE. V was pared by 2 bases and J by 2 bases, with 11 bases between. The CDR3 is 14 residues long. CDR3 residues: CASSFKSPPYEQYF. CDR3 nucleotides: TGTGCCAGCAGCTTCAAGTCCCCACCCTACGAGCAGTACTTC.

This clone was picked up a small number of times. The chain is built from TRBV18 and TRBJ2-7; D is undetermined. The CDR3 is 14 amino acids. Germline CDR1 and CDR2: KGHSH and LQKENI. Trimming cost V 0 bases and J 5 bases, with 11 bases left between them. The CDR3 region is CASSPPQAPDEQYF. CDR3 DNA sequence: TGTGCCAGCTCACCACCTCAGGCCCCTGACGAGCAGTACTTC.

In regard to this clone: Germline and junction disagree at one end, which may indicate a read error. The chain recombines TRBV7-2 with TRBJ2-4; D is undetermined. Germline V gene lookup returns CDR1 SGHTA and CDR2 FQGNSA. The CDR3 consists of 13 residues. CDR3 sequence reads: CASSLALRTKDSF. The CDR3 coding sequence is TGTGCCAGCAGCTTAGCGCTTCGGACCAAAGACTCTTTC.

This clone was recorded a few times. This sequence joins TRBV2 and TRBJ2-7; D gene uncertain. Germline values: CDR1 SNHLY, CDR2 FYNNEI. V lost 6 bases and J lost 3, with 12 bases in between. The CDR3 spans 13 residues. CDR3 in amino acids: CASRDSWSYEQYF. The CDR3 region has the DNA TGTGCCAGCAGGGATAGCTGGAGCTACGAGCAGTACTTC.

The rearrangement joins TRBV7-9 to TRBJ1-5; D not certain. V was clipped by 1 base and J by 4 bases, with 8 bases between them. The CDR3 length is 14 residues. Germline V gene sequence: CDR1 SEHNR, CDR2 FQNEAQ (reference sequence). In DNA, the CDR3 is TGTGCCAGCAGCTTAGGGAGGAGTAATCAGCCCCAGCATTTT. Its protein is CASSLGRSNQPQHF.

This clone was seen only once. This rearrangement joins TRBV5-1 to TRBJ2-7, with D maybe TRBD2 (5 bases). The CDR3 runs to 14 residues. Trimming left V 4 bases short and J 1 base short, with 12 bases between. In germline, CDR1 is SGHRS, CDR2 YFSETQ. The CDR3 sequence: CASSRSGTSYEQYF. CDR3 DNA: TGCGCCAGCAGCCGAAGCGGCACATCCTACGAGCAGTACTTC.

V usage is TRBV2 and J usage is TRBJ1-5, with D unresolved. In germline, CDR1 is SNHLY, CDR2 FYNNEI. The CDR3 spans 13 residues. V shed 0 bases and J shed 6 bases, with 6 bases lying between them. CDR3 nucleotide sequence: TGTGCCAGCAGTGAAGCGCGGAGTCAGCCCCAGCATTTT. Translation gives CASSEARSQPQHF.

The chain couples TRBV5-5 to TRBJ2-5, with TRBD2 matching 13 bases. With 4 bases clipped from V and 5 bases from J, the junction kept 11 bases outside the gene matches. CDR3 size: 17 residues. CDR1 SGHKS and CDR2 YYEKEE come from the germline V gene (reference sequence). This chain's CDR3 is CASSPGTSGILAETQYF. CDR3 in DNA: TGTGCCAGCAGCCCCGGGACTAGCGGGATTCTGGCGGAGACCCAGTACTTC.

The chain couples TRBV2 to TRBJ1-5; D is perhaps TRBD1 (5 bases). The CDR3 is 14 amino acids. V was shortened by 8 bases and J by 0 bases, with 11 bases between the two germline ends. Germline lookup yields CDR1 SNHLY and CDR2 FYNNEI. Written as DNA, the CDR3 is TGTGCCAGCGAGGTCCAGGGTAGCAATCAGCCCCAGCATTTT. Encoded protein: CASEVQGSNQPQHF. Full variable domain (outside the CDR3, taken from reference TRBV2 and TRBJ1-5): EPEVTQTPSHQVTQMGQEVILRCVPISNHLYFYWYRQILGQKVEFLVSFYNNEISEKSEIFDDQFSVERPDGSNFTLKIRSTKLEDSAMYFCASEVQGSNQPQHFGDGTRLSIL.

The CDR3: CASSFSRQGGGELFF. CDR3 nucleotide sequence: TGTGCCAGCAGCTTTTCCCGACAGGGCGGGGGGGAGCTGTTTTTT. This sequence joins TRBV7-2 and TRBJ2-2; 7 bases fit TRBD1. The CDR3 is 15 residues long. The germline CDR1 and CDR2 sequences are SGHTA and FQGNSA. V lost 3 bases and J lost 8; bases outside the gene matches: 9.

This clone was recorded only once. The rearrangement uses TRBV5-1 and TRBJ2-7; 10 bases fit TRBD2. Germline V gene lookup returns CDR1 SGHRS and CDR2 YFSETQ. After removal of 4 bases from V and 2 bases from J, the junction contained 3 bases not matched to a gene. This CDR3 comprises 14 residues. The CDR3 nucleotides read TGCGCCAGCAGCCAAGGGACTAGCGCCTACGAGCAGTACTTC. It specifies CASSQGTSAYEQYF.

The chain employs TRBV6-1 and TRBJ1-5, with TRBD1 as a possible D gene (5 bases). V was shortened by 2 bases and J by 5 bases, with 10 bases between the two germline ends. The length of the CDR3 is 14 residues. In germline, CDR1 is MNHNS, CDR2 SASEGT. CDR3 bases: TGTGCCAGCAGTGAATCGGGGGAGCATCAGCCCCAGCATTTT. The encoded protein is CASSESGEHQPQHF.

The chain joins TRBV27 to TRBJ1-2; no firm D call. CDR3 size: 13 residues. Trimming stripped 6 bases from V and 4 bases from J, with 12 bases between. Looked up from germline, CDR1 is MNHEY and CDR2 is SMNVEV (reference sequence). Here the CDR3 reads CASSNPPFYGYTF. DNA of the CDR3: TGTGCCAGCAGCAATCCTCCTTTCTATGGCTACACCTTC.

The rearrangement links TRBV2 to TRBJ1-1; unclear D gene. The V gene's germline CDR1 is SNHLY and CDR2 FYNNEI. The germline V and J ends were trimmed by 4 bases and 1 base, with 10 bases remaining between them. There are 14 residues in the CDR3. The CDR3 protein is CASSVYSANTEAFF. The CDR3 coding sequence is TGTGCCAGCAGTGTATACTCGGCGAACACTGAAGCTTTCTTT. The full variable domain, in which reference TRBV2 and TRBJ1-1 provide the parts outside the CDR3, is EPEVTQTPSHQVTQMGQEVILRCVPISNHLYFYWYRQILGQKVEFLVSFYNNEISEKSEIFDDQFSVERPDGSNFTLKIRSTKLEDSAMYFCASSVYSANTEAFFGQGTRLTVV.

The V gene is TRBV5-4, the J gene TRBJ2-6, with D unclear. The ends were cut back, 0 bases at V and 0 bases at J, with 10 bases in the middle. Per germline, CDR1 SGHNT and CDR2 YYREEE (reference sequence). There are 17 residues in the CDR3. In nucleotides, the CDR3 is TGTGCCAGCAGCTTGGAAAGGCCTCCCTCTGGGGCCAACGTCCTGACTTTC. Encoded protein: CASSLERPPSGANVLTF. Combining the CDR3 with reference TRBV5-4 and TRBJ2-6 gives the whole variable domain ETGVTQSPTHLIKTRGQQVTLRCSSQSGHNTVSWYQQALGQGPQFIFQYYREEENGRGNFPPRFSGLQFPNYSSELNVNALELDDSALYLCASSLERPPSGANVLTFGAGSRLTVL.

The CDR3 DNA reads as TGCGCCAGCAGCTCGGGACAGGGGTTCCACGAGCAGTACTTC. Its translation: CASSSGQGFHEQYF. V gene TRBV5-1 combines with J gene TRBJ2-7; 10 positions match TRBD1. This CDR3 has 14 residues. Per germline, CDR1 SGHRS and CDR2 YFSETQ. Trimming cost V 3 bases and J 5 bases; bases outside gene matches: 5.

The chain couples TRBV10-3 to TRBJ1-1; possibly TRBD1 for D (6 bases). The CDR3 has 17 amino acids. From germline, CDR1 is ENHRY and CDR2 SYGVKD. The germline V and J ends were trimmed by 2 bases and 4 bases, with 20 bases remaining between them. The DNA of the CDR3 is TGTGCCATCAGTGAGCCTACAACACAGGGTATCAGCACTGAAGCTTTCTTT. Translated: CAISEPTTQGISTEAFF.

V usage is TRBV9 and J usage is TRBJ1-5, with a possible D match to TRBD1 (5 bases). V gave up 0 bases and J gave up 4 bases, with 11 bases separating them. CDR3 length equals 15 residues. The germline V gene has CDR1 SGDLS and CDR2 YYNGEE. The DNA of the CDR3 is TGTGCCAGCAGCGTAGGGGAACGGGGGAATCAGCCCCAGCATTTT. Protein: CASSVGERGNQPQHF. The full variable domain, rest sourced from reference TRBV9 and TRBJ1-5, is DSGVTQTPKHLITATGQRVTLRCSPRSGDLSVYWYQQSLDQGLQFLIQYYNGEERAKGNILERFSAQQFPDLHSELNLSSLELGDSALYFCASSVGERGNQPQHFGDGTRLSIL.

The chain couples TRBV5-5 to TRBJ1-2; D gene uncertain. The CDR3 extends over 15 amino acids. Germline CDR1 SGHKS, CDR2 YYEKEE (reference sequence). The V end was cut by 3 bases, the J end by 0 bases, with 12 bases between. This CDR3 reads CASSSRPTANYGYTF. The CDR3 DNA is TGTGCCAGCAGCTCACGGCCCACAGCTAACTATGGCTACACCTTC.

The chain uses TRBV11-2 and TRBJ2-7; TRBD2 aligns across 8 bases. Germline V gene lookup returns CDR1 SGHAT and CDR2 FQNNGV. This CDR3 region has 19 residues. Trimming cost V 2 bases and J 1 base; bases outside gene matches: 16. The CDR3 loop is CASSLWRAESGSWSYEQYF. The CDR3 nucleotides are TGTGCCAGCAGCTTATGGCGGGCTGAAAGCGGGAGTTGGTCCTACGAGCAGTACTTC.

This clone showed up just a few times. The genes are TRBV9 and TRBJ2-3; TRBD2 matches 8 bases. The CDR3 sequence is 15 residues long. The germline V gene encodes CDR1 SGDLS and CDR2 YYNGEE. V was clipped by 4 bases and J by 4 bases; unmatched bases: 8. CDR3 amino acids: CASSPGTRVADTQYF. In nucleotides, the CDR3 is TGTGCCAGCAGCCCCGGGACTAGGGTTGCAGATACGCAGTATTTT.

The gene calls are TRBV7-6 and TRBJ2-6; D ambiguous. This CDR3 region has 17 residues. V was cut by 4 bases and J by 5 bases, with 18 bases left in between. Germline-derived CDR1 and CDR2 are SGHVS and FNYEAQ. The chain's CDR3 is CASSYIFSQSRANVLTF. The CDR3 coding sequence is TGTGCCAGCAGCTACATATTCTCACAAAGTCGGGCCAACGTCCTGACTTTC.

This clone showed up just a few times. The V gene is TRBV9, the J gene TRBJ2-7; D not certain. The CDR3 has 13 amino acids. Trimming pared 0 bases from V and 9 bases from J, leaving 13 bases between. The V gene's germline CDR1 is SGDLS and CDR2 YYNGEE. The chain's CDR3 is CASSVAVDGGQYF. The DNA of the CDR3 is TGTGCCAGCAGCGTAGCCGTAGACGGCGGGCAGTACTTC.

V usage is TRBV14 and J usage is TRBJ1-2, with D tentatively TRBD1 (6 bases). The CDR3 totals 13 residues. Germline CDR1 SGHDN, CDR2 FVKESK. Trimming cost V 4 bases and J 7 bases, with 13 bases left between them. The CDR3 here is CASSPQTGGGYTF. The CDR3 nucleotides read TGTGCCAGCAGCCCTCAGACAGGAGGTGGCTACACCTTC.

The chain has TRBV7-9 and TRBJ2-1, with 7 nucleotides matching TRBD2. V dropped 9 bases and J dropped 9; count of bases not matched to a gene: 8. Per germline, CDR1 SEHNR and CDR2 FQNEAQ (reference sequence). This CDR3 spans 12 amino acids. CDR3 region: CASSSSGGEQFF. The CDR3 DNA reads as TGTGCCAGTAGTTCTTCGGGGGGTGAGCAGTTCTTC.